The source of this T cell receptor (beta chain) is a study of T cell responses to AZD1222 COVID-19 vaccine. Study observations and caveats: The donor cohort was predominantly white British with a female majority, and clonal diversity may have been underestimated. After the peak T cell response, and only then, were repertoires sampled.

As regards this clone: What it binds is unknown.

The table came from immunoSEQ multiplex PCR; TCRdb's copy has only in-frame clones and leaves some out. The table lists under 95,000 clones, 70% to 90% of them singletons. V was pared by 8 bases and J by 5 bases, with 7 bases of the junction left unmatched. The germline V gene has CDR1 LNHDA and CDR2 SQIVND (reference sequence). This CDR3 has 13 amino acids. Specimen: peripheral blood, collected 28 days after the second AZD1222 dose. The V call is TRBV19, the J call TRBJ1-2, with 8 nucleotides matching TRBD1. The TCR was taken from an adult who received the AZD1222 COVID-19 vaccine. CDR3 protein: CASSPGQVYGYTF. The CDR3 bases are TGTGCCAGTTCCCCGGGACAGGTTTATGGCTACACCTTC.